This TCR beta chain emerged from a study of cytomegalovirus exposure and HLA in healthy donors. Turning to the study itself: Roughly 85 million unique TCRs from HLA-typed donors were held in an early release of data.

General study points: Sequencing likely generated an artifact that appeared as a cluster of highly shared sequence variants. Later, an analysis showed that TCR beta chains associated with HLA were more clonally expanded than others that were equally common.

Vbeta (60) and Jbeta (13) primers were used in the PCR. Generated by immunoSEQ multiplex PCR, the TCRdb table keeps only in-frame clones and is missing some. The sample has approximately 190,000 clones; around four fifths are singletons. To note about this clone: The antigen is not known.

V lost 4 bases to trimming and J lost 2 bases, with 8 bases between them. CDR1 and CDR2 from the germline V gene are LGHNA and YSLEER. The CDR3 is 13 amino acids. V usage is TRBV4-3 and J usage is TRBJ2-5; D unresolved. The source material was PBMCs. This clonotype was obtained from a man between 40 and 49 years old in good health and CMV-seropositive. Here the CDR3 reads CASSPSKQETQYF. The CDR3 DNA sequence: TGCGCCAGCAGCCCTTCTAAGCAAGAGACCCAGTACTTC.